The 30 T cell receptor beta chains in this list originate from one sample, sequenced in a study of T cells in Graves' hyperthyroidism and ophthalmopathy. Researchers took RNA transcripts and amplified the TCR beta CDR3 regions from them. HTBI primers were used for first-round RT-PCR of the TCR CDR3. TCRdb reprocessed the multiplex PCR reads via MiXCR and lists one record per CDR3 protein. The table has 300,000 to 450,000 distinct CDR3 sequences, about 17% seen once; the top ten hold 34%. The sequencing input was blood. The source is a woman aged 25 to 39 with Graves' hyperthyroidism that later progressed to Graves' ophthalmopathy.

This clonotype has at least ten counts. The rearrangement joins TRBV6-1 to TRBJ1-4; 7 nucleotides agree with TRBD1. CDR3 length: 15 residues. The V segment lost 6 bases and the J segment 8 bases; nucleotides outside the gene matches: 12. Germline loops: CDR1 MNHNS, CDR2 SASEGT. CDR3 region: CASSPRGLDQEKLFF. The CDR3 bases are TGTGCCAGCAGCCCTAGGGGGCTCGATCAAGAAAAACTGTTTTTT.

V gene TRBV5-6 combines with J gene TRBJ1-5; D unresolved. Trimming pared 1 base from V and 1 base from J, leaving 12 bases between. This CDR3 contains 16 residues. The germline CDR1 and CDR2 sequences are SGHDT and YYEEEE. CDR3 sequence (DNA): TGTGCCAGCAGCTTGTACGGGATGGGGAGCAATCAGCCCCAGCATTTT. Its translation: CASSLYGMGSNQPQHF.

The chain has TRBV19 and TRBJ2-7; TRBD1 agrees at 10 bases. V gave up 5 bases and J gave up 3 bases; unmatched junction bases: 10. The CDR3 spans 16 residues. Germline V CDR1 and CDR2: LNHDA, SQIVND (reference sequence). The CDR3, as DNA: TGTGCCAGTAGTTCACCGGACAGGGGGTCCTTCTACGAGCAGTACTTC. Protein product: CASSSPDRGSFYEQYF.

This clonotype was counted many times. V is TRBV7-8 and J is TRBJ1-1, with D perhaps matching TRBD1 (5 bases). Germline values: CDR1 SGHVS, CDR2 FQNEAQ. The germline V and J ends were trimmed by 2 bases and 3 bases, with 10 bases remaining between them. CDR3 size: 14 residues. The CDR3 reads CASSLLARDTEAFF. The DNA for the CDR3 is TGTGCCAGCAGCTTACTGGCCAGGGACACTGAAGCTTTCTTT.

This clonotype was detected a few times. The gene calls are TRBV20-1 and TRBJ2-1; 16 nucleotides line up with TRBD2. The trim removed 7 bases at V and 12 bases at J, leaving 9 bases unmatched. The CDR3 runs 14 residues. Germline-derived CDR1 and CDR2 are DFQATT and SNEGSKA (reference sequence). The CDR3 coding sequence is TGCAGTGTCCCCGGGACTAGCGGGAGGGGGGGGCAGTTCTTC. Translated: CSVPGTSGRGGQFF.

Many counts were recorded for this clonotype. DNA for the CDR3: TGTGCCAGCAATCGGGAGGCACACAATGAGCAGTTCTTC. Amino acids: CASNREAHNEQFF. The chain links TRBV6-1 to TRBJ2-1; 7 nucleotides line up with TRBD2. Germline trimming cut 7 bases from V and 5 bases from J; bases unmatched to any gene: 5. The CDR3 covers 13 residues. Germline V lookup: CDR1 MNHNS, CDR2 SASEGT.

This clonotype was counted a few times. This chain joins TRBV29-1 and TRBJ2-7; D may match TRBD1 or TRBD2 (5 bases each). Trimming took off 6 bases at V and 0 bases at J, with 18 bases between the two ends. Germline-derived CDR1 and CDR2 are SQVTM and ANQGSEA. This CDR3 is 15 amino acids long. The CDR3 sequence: CSVRGAVSSSYEQYF. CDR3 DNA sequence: TGCAGCGTCCGAGGGGCAGTTTCTAGCTCCTACGAGCAGTACTTC.

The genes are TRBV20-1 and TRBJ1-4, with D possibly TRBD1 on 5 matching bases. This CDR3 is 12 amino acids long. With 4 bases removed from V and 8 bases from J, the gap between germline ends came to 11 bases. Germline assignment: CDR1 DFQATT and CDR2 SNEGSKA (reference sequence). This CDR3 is CSATRDGEKLFF. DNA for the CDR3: TGCAGTGCTACCAGGGACGGGGAAAAACTGTTTTTT.

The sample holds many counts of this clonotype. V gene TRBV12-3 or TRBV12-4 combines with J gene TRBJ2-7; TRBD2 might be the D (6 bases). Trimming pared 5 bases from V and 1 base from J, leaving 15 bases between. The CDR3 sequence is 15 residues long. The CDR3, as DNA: TGTGCCAGCAGTGACAGACTAGGCGGGTCCTACGAGCAGTACTTC. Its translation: CASSDRLGGSYEQYF.

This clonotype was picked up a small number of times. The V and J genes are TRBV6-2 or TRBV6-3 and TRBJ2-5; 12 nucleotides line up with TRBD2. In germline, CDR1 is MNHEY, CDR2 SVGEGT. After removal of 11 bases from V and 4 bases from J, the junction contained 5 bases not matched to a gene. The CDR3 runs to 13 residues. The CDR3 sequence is CAGKTSGRETQYF. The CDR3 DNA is TGTGCCGGCAAGACTAGCGGGAGAGAGACCCAGTACTTC.

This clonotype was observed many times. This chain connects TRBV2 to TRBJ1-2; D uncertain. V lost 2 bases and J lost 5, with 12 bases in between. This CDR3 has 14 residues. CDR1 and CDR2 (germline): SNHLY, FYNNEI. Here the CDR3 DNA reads TGTGCCAGCAGTGAACCCAAGAGAAGATATGGCTACACCTTC. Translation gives CASSEPKRRYGYTF.

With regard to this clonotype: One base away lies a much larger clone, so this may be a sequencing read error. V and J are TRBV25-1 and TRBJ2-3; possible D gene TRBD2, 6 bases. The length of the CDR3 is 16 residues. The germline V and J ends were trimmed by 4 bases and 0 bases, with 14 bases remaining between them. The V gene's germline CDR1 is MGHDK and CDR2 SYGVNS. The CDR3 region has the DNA TGTGCCAGCAGTGGATTGAGGAGGGATAGCACAGATACGCAGTATTTT. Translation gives CASSGLRRDSTDTQYF.

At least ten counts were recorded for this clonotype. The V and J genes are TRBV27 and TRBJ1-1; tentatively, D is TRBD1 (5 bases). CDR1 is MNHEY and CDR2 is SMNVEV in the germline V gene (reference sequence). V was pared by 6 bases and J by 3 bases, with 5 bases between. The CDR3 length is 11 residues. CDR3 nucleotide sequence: TGTGCCAGCAGGGGGGACACTGAAGCTTTCTTT. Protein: CASRGDTEAFF.

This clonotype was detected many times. The CDR3 loop is CVLIANTEAFF. Here the CDR3 DNA reads TGTGTCCTGATCGCGAACACTGAAGCTTTCTTT. V and J are TRBV28 and TRBJ1-1; D is ambiguous. The CDR3 loop spans 11 amino acids. CDR1 and CDR2 (germline): MDHEN, SYDVKM.

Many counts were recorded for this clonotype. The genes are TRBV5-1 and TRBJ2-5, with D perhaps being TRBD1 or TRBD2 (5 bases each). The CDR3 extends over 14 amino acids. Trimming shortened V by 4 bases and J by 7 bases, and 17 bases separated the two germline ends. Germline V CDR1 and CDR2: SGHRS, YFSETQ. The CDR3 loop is CASSRDGRGSTQYF. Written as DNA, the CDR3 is TGCGCCAGCAGCAGGGACGGACGGGGCTCGACCCAGTACTTC.

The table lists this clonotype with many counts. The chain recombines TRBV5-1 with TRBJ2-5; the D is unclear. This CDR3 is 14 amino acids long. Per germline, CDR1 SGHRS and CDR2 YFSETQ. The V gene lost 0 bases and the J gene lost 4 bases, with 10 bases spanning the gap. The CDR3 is CASSLGPVGETQYF. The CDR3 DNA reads TGCGCCAGCAGCTTGGGCCCGGTAGGAGAGACCCAGTACTTC.

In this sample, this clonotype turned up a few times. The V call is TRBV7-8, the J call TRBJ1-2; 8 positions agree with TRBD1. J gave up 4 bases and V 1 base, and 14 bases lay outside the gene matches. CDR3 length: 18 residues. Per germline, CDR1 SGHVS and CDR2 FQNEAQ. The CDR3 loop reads CASSLVRFQGAQVYGYTF. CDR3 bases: TGTGCCAGCAGCTTAGTTAGGTTCCAGGGGGCGCAGGTCTATGGCTACACCTTC.

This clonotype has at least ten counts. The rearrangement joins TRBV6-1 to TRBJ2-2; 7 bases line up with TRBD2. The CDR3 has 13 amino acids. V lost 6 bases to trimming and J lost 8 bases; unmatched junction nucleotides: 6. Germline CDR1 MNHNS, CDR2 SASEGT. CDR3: CASRLAGEGELFF. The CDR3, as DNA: TGTGCCAGCAGGTTGGCGGGAGAGGGGGAGCTGTTTTTT.

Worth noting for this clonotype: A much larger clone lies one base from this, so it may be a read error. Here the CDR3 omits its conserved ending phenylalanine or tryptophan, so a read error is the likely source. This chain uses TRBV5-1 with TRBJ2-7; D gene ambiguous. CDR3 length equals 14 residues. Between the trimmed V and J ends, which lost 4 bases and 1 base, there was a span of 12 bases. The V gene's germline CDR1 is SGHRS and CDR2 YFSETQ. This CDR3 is CASSASRWSYEQYL. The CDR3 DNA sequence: TGCGCCAGCAGCGCCTCGAGGTGGTCCTACGAGCAGTACCTC.

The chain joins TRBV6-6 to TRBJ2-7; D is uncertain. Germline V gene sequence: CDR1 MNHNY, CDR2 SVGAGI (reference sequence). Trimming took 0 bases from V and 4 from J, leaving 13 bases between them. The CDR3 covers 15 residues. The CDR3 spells CASSYSIQPEYEQYF. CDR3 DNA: TGTGCCAGCAGTTACTCGATTCAGCCCGAATACGAGCAGTACTTC.

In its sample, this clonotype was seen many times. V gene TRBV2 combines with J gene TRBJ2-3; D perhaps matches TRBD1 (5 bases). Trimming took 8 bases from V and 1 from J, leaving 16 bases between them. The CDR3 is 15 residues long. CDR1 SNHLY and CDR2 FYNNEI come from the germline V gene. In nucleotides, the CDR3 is TGTGCCAGCGGAGTAGACAGACGGGGCACAGATACGCAGTATTTT. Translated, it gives CASGVDRRGTDTQYF.

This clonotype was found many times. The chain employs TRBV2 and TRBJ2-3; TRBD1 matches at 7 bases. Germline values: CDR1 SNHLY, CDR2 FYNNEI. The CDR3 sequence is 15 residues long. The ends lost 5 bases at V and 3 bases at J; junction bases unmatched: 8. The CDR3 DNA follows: TGTGCCAGCAGTTACGACAGGGATACAACAGATACGCAGTATTTT. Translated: CASSYDRDTTDTQYF.

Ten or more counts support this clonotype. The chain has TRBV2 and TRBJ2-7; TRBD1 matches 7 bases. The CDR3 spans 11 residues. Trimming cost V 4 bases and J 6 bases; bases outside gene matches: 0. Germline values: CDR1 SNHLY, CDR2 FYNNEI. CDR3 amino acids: CASSGTGEQYF. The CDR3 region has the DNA TGTGCCAGCAGTGGGACAGGCGAGCAGTACTTC.

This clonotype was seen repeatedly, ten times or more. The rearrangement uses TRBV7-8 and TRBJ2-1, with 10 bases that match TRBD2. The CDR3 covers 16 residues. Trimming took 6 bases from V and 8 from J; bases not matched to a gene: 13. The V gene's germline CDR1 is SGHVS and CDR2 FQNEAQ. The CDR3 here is CASSPHPSGSRDEQFF. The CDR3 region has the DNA TGTGCCAGCAGTCCCCACCCTAGCGGGAGTCGTGATGAGCAGTTCTTC.

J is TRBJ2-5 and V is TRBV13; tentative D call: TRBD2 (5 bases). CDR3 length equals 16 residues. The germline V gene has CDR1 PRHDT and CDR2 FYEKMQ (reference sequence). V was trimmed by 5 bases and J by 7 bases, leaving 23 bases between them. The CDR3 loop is CASSPESSGTLGTQYF. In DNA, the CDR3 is TGTGCCAGCAGCCCGGAATCGAGCGGCACTCTGGGGACCCAGTACTTC.

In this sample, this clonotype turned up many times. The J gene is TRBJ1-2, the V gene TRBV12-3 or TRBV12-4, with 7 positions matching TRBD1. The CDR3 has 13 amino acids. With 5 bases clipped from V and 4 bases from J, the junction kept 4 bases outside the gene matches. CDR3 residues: CASSTGTVYGYTF. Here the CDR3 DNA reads TGTGCCAGCAGTACCGGGACAGTCTATGGCTACACCTTC.

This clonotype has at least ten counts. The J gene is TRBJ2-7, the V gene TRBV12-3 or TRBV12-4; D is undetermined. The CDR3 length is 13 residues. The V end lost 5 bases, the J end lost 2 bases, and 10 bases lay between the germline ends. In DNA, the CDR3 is TGTGCCAGCAGTAAGGGTGGGGCCTACGAGCAGTACTTC. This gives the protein CASSKGGAYEQYF.

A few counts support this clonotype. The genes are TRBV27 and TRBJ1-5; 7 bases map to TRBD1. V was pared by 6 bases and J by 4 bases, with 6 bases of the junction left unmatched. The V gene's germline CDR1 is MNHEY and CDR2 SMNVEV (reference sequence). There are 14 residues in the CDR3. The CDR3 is CASRQGWDNQPQHF. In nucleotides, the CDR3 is TGTGCCAGCAGACAGGGGTGGGATAATCAGCCCCAGCATTTT.

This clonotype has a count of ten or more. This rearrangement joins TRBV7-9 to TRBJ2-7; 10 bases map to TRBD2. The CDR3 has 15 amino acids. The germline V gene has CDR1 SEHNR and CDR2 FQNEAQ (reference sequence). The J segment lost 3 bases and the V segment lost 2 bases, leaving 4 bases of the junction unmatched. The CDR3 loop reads CASSLPGTSDYEQYF. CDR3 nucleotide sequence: TGTGCCAGCAGCTTACCCGGGACTAGCGACTACGAGCAGTACTTC. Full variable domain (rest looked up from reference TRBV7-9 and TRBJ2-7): DTGVSQNPRHKITKRGQNVTFRCDPISEHNRLYWYRQTLGQGPEFLTYFQNEAQLEKSRLLSDRFSAERPKGSFSTLEIQRTEQGDSAMYLCASSLPGTSDYEQYFGPGTRLTVT.

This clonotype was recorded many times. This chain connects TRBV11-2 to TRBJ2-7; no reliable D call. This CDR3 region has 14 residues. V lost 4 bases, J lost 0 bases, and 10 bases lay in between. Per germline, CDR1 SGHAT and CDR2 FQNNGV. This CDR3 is CASSSLFLSYEQYF. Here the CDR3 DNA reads TGTGCCAGCAGCTCCCTGTTCCTCTCCTACGAGCAGTACTTC.